This entry concerns a single T cell receptor beta chain. The antigen is undetermined. The data stem from a study of identical twins. Carrying unique molecular identifiers, the cDNA also gained a universal primer site through template switching. TCRdb reprocessed the 5' RACE reads with MiXCR, giving one entry per CDR3 protein. Of 600,000 to 700,000 distinct CDR3 sequences detected, 21% appear once; the ten largest clones hold around 4.4%. General study findings and limits: Twin sharing of out-of-frame TCR alpha was underestimated by models in monozygotic pairs. Cord blood's abundant beta clonotypes had fewer insertions, unlike memory repertoires.

This CDR3 has 13 residues. Unmatched junction bases numbered 5, after V lost 4 bases and J lost 2 bases. Germline V gene data show CDR1 as DFQATT and CDR2 as SNEGSKA (reference sequence). This sample was also put to use in a study of T cells expressing NK-cell markers.

The sequence came from a woman aged 18-29 years in good health. This chain joins TRBV20-1 and TRBJ2-7; 7 bases map to TRBD2. The specimen was PBMCs. CDR3: CSAMSGTPYEQYF. The CDR3 nucleotides read TGCAGTGCTATGAGCGGGACGCCCTACGAGCAGTACTTC.